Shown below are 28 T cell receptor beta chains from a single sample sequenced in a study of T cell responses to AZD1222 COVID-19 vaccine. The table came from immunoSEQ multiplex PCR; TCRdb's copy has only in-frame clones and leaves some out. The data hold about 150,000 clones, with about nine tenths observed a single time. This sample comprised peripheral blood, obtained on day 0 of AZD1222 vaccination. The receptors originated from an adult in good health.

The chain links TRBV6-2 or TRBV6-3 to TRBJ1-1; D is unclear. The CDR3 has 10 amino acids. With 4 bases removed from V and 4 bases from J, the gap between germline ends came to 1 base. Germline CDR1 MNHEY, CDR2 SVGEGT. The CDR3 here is CASSSTEAFF. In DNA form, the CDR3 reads TGTGCCAGCAGTTCCACTGAAGCTTTCTTT.

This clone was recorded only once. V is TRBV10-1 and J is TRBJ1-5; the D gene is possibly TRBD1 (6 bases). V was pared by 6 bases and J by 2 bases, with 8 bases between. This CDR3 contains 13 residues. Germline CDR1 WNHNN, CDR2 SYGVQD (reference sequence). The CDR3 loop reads CASSRGGNQPQHF. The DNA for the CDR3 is TGCGCCAGCAGCAGGGGTGGCAATCAGCCCCAGCATTTT.

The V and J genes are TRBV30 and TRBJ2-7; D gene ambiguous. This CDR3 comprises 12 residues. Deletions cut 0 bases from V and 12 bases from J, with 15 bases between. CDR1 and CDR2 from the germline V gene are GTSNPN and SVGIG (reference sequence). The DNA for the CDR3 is TGTGCCTGGAGTGTAAAGGCAGTTAATCTGTACTTC. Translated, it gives CAWSVKAVNLYF.

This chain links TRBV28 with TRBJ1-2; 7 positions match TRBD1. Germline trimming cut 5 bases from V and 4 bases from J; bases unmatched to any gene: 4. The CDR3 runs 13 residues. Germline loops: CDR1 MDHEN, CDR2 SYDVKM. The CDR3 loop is CASSKGAAYGYTF. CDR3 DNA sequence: TGTGCCAGCAGTAAGGGGGCCGCCTATGGCTACACCTTC.

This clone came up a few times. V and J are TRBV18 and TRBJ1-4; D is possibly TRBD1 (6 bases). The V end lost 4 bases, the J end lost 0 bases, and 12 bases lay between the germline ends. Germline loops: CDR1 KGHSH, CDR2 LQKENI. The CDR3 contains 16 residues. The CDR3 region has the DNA TGTGCCAGCTCACAGAGGGGGACCTCAACTAATGAAAAACTGTTTTTT. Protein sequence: CASSQRGTSTNEKLFF.

The CDR3 DNA sequence: TGTGCCAGCACGGGCCAACCCGGGGACATGAACACTGAAGCTTTCTTT. Amino acid sequence: CASTGQPGDMNTEAFF. The V and J genes are TRBV13 and TRBJ1-1; possibly TRBD1 for D (6 bases). From germline, CDR1 is PRHDT and CDR2 FYEKMQ (reference sequence). V was shortened by 7 bases and J by 0 bases, with 18 bases between the two germline ends. This CDR3 spans 16 amino acids. The full variable domain, rest sourced from reference TRBV13 and TRBJ1-1, is AAGVIQSPRHLIKEKRETATLKCYPIPRHDTVYWYQQGPGQDPQFLISFYEKMQSDKGSIPDRFSAQQFSDYHSELNMSSLELGDSALYFCASTGQPGDMNTEAFFGQGTRLTVV.

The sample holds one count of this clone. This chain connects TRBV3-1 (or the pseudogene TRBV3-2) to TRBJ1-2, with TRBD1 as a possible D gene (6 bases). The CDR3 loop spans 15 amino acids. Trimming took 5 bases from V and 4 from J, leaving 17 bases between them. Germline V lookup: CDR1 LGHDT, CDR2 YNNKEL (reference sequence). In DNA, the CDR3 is TGTGCCAGCAGCGACATCGACAGGCCATTCTATGGCTACACCTTC. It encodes CASSDIDRPFYGYTF.

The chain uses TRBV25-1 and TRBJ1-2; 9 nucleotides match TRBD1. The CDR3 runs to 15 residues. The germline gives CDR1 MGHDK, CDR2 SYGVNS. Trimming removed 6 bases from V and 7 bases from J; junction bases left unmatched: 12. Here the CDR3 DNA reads TGTGCCAGCAGCAATTTCGACAGGGGGATCGGTGGCTACACCTTC. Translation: CASSNFDRGIGGYTF.

CDR3 protein: CASSLVDEQYF. CDR3 coding DNA: TGTGCCAGCAGCTTAGTGGACGAGCAGTACTTC. The V and J genes are TRBV11-2 and TRBJ2-7; no firm D call. Germline V lookup: CDR1 SGHAT, CDR2 FQNNGV. The CDR3 is 11 residues long. Between the trimmed V and J ends, which lost 1 base and 5 bases, there was a span of 3 bases. The full variable domain, completed using reference TRBV11-2 and TRBJ2-7, is EAGVAQSPRYKIIEKRQSVAFWCNPISGHATLYWYQQILGQGPKLLIQFQNNGVVDDSQLPKDRFSAERLKGVDSTLKIQPAKLEDSAVYLCASSLVDEQYFGPGTRLTVT.

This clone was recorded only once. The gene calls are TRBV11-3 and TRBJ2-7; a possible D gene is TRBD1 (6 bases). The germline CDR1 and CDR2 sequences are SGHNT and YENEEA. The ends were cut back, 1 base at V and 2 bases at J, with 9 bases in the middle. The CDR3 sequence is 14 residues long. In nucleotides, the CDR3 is TGTGCCAGCAGCTTAGTCAGACAGGCCTACGAGCAGTACTTC. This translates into CASSLVRQAYEQYF.

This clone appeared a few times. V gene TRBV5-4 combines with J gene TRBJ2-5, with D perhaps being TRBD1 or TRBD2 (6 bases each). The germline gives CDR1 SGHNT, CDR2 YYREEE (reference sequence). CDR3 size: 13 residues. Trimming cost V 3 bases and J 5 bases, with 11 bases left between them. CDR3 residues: CASSWRGAETQYF. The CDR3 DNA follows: TGTGCCAGCAGCTGGAGGGGGGCGGAGACCCAGTACTTC.

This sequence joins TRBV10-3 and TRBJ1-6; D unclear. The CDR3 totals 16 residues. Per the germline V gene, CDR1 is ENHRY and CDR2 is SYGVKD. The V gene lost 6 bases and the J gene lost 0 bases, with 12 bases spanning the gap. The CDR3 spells CAIRATESSYNSPLHF. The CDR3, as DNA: TGTGCCATCAGGGCCACGGAAAGCTCCTATAATTCACCCCTCCACTTT.

The CDR3 DNA sequence: TGCGCCAGCAGCCGTACGACTGGTAGGAATGAGCAGTTCTTC. Its translation is CASSRTTGRNEQFF. This chain connects TRBV4-3 to TRBJ2-1; D gene uncertain. From germline, CDR1 is LGHNA and CDR2 YSLEER. The CDR3 totals 14 residues. Trimming took off 4 bases at V and 7 bases at J, with 14 bases between the two ends.

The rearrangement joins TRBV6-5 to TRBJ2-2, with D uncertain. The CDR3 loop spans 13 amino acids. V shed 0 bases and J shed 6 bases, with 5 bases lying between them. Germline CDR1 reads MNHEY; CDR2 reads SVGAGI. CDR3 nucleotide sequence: TGTGCCAGCAGTTACTCCTACTCCGGGGAGCTGTTTTTT. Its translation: CASSYSYSGELFF.

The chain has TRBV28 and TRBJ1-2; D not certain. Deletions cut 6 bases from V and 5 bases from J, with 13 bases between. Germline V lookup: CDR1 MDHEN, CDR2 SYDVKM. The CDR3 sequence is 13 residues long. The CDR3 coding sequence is TGTGCCAGCAGCCCCAGGACTAGTTATGGCTACACCTTC. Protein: CASSPRTSYGYTF.

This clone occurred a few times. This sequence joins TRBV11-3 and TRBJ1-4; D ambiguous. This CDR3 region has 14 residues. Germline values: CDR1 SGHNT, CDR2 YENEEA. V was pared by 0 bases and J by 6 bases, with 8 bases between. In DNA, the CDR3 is TGTGCCAGCAGCTTAGAAGATACTTATGAAAAACTGTTTTTT. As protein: CASSLEDTYEKLFF.

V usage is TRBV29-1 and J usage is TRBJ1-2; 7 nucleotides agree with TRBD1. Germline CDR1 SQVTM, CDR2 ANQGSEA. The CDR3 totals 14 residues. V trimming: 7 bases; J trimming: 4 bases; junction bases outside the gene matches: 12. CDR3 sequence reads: CSAQGGSRGYGYTF. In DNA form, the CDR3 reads TGCAGCGCTCAAGGGGGCTCCCGGGGCTATGGCTACACCTTC. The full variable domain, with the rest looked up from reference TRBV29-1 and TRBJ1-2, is SAVISQKPSRDICQRGTSLTIQCQVDSQVTMMFWYRQQPGQSLTLIATANQGSEATYESGFVIDKFPISRPNLTFSTLTVSNMSPEDSSIYLCSAQGGSRGYGYTFGSGTRLTVV.

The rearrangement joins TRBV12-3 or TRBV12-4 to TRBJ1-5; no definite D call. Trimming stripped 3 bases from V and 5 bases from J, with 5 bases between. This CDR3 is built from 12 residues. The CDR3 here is CASSFGDQPQHF. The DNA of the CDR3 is TGTGCCAGCAGTTTCGGGGATCAGCCCCAGCATTTT.

The CDR3 DNA reads as TGTGCCAGTAGTAGGGTGCCGGGGGGTAGGGCTTTCTTT. It translates to CASSRVPGGRAFF. V and J are TRBV19 and TRBJ1-1, with a possible D match to TRBD1 (5 bases). V dropped 4 bases and J dropped 11 bases, with 17 bases sitting between them. Germline assignment: CDR1 LNHDA and CDR2 SQIVND (reference sequence). This CDR3 spans 13 amino acids.

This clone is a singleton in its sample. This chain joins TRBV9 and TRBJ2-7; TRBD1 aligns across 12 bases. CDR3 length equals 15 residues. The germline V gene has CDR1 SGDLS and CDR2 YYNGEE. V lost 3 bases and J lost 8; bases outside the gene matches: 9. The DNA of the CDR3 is TGTGCCAGCAGCGAAAAACCGGGACAGGGGGCGAAGCAGTACTTC. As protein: CASSEKPGQGAKQYF.

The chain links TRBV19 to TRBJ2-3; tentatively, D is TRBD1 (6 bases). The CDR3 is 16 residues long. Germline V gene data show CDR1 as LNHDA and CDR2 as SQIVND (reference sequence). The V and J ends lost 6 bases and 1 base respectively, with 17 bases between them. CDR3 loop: CASSPWGLARTDTQYF. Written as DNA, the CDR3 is TGTGCCAGTAGCCCATGGGGGCTAGCTCGCACAGATACGCAGTATTTT.

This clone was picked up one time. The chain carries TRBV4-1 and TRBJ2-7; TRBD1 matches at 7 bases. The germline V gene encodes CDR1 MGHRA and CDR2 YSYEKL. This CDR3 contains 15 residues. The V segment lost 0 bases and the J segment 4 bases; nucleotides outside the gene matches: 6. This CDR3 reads CASSQDQGVAYEQYF. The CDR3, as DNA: TGCGCCAGCAGCCAAGATCAGGGGGTCGCTTACGAGCAGTACTTC.

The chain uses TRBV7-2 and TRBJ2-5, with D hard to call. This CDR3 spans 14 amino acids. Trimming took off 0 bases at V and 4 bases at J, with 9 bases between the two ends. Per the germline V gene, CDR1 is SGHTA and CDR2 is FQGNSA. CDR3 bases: TGTGCCAGCAGCTTAGCAGGTAGAAGAGAGACCCAGTACTTC. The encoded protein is CASSLAGRRETQYF.

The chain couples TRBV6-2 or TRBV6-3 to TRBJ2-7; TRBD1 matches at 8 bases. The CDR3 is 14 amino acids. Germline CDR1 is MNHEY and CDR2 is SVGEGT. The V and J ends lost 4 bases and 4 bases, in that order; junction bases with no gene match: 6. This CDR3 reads CASSFRQGTYEQYF. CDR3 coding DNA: TGTGCCAGCAGTTTCCGACAGGGGACGTACGAGCAGTACTTC.

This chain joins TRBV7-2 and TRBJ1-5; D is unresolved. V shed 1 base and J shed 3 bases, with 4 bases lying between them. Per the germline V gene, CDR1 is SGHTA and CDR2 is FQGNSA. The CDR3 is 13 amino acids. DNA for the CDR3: TGTGCCAGCAGCTTAGTACCCAATCAGCCCCAGCATTTT. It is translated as CASSLVPNQPQHF.

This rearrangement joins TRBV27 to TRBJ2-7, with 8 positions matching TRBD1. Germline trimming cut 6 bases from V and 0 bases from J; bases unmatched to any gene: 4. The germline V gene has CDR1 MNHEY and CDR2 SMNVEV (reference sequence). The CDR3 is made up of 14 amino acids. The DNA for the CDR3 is TGTGCCAGCAGAGCGGACAGGGTCTCCTACGAGCAGTACTTC. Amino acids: CASRADRVSYEQYF.

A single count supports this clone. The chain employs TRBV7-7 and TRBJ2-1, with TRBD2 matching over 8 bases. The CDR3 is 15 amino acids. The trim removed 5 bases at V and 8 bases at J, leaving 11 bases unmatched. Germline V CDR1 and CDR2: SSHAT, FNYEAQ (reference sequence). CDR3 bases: TGTGCCAGCAGCCCAGGACTAGCCGGCGGGGATGAGCAGTTCTTC. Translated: CASSPGLAGGDEQFF.

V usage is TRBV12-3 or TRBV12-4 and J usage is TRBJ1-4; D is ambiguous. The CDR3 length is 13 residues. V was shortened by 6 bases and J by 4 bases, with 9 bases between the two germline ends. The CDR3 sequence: CASSDQSNEKLFF. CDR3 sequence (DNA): TGTGCCAGCAGCGATCAGAGTAATGAAAAACTGTTTTTT.